This section outlines one T cell receptor (beta chain) sequence together with its context. This entry belongs to a study of identical twins. The CDR3 extends over 14 amino acids. Germline V lookup: CDR1 DFQATT, CDR2 SNEGSKA (reference sequence). Trimming took 6 bases from V and 6 from J; bases not matched to a gene: 10. MiXCR was run by TCRdb on the 5' RACE reads, yielding one entry per CDR3 protein. The repertoire holds about 390,000 distinct CDR3 sequences, with about 10% as singletons. Sequenced input: naive T cells sorted from blood. The chain has TRBV20-1 and TRBJ2-3; 9 bases are shared with TRBD2. This TCR was recovered from a woman in her fifties or sixties in good health. CDR3 DNA sequence: TGCAGTGCGGTTATAGCGGGAGCCCCGGATACGCAGTATTTT. It specifies CSAVIAGAPDTQYF.